Following are 24 T cell receptor beta chains from one sample sequenced in a study of blood T cell repertoires in COVID-19. The data were produced by immunoSEQ multiplex PCR, yet TCRdb's version contains in-frame clones alone and is incomplete. Counted here are some 100,000 clones, under 90% occurring once; the ten biggest clones make up under 7%. The sample comprised peripheral blood. These receptors originate from a woman between 50 and 59 years old with acute or convalescent COVID-19.

This chain joins TRBV5-1 and TRBJ2-4, with D tentatively TRBD1 (6 bases). V lost 3 bases, J lost 8 bases, and 15 bases lay in between. The CDR3 contains 14 residues. The germline V gene encodes CDR1 SGHRS and CDR2 YFSETQ. In DNA form, the CDR3 reads TGCGCCAGCAGCTCCCGGACAGTTAGGGACATTCAGTACTTC. Encoded protein: CASSSRTVRDIQYF.

The chain couples TRBV27 to TRBJ2-7; D is perhaps TRBD1 (6 bases). Germline assignment: CDR1 MNHEY and CDR2 SMNVEV (reference sequence). This CDR3 contains 14 residues. V lost 3 bases and J lost 2, with 11 bases in between. CDR3 DNA sequence: TGTGCCAGCAGTTTGAGCAGGGGCCCCTACGAGCAGTACTTC. Amino acids: CASSLSRGPYEQYF.

The V call is TRBV3-1 (or the pseudogene TRBV3-2), the J call TRBJ1-6; 9 nucleotides match TRBD1. The germline V gene encodes CDR1 LGHDT and CDR2 YNNKEL (reference sequence). The V gene end was trimmed by 0 bases and the J gene end by 9 bases; junction bases not matched to a gene: 3. The CDR3 is 15 residues long. The CDR3 DNA sequence: TGTGCCAGCAGCCAAGACCCGGGACAGGGTTCACCCCTCCACTTT. This encodes CASSQDPGQGSPLHF.

This chain joins TRBV5-6 and TRBJ2-1; D is possibly TRBD1 (5 bases). The CDR3 runs to 12 residues. Trimming shortened V by 0 bases and J by 10 bases, and 8 bases separated the two germline ends. CDR1 SGHDT and CDR2 YYEEEE come from the germline V gene. In DNA form, the CDR3 reads TGTGCCAGCAGCTTGGCCAGGGCGGAGCAGTTCTTC. This gives the protein CASSLARAEQFF.

The chain combines TRBV10-3 with TRBJ1-5, with D perhaps TRBD1 (5 bases). The CDR3 spans 13 residues. Germline V gene data show CDR1 as ENHRY and CDR2 as SYGVKD. The V end lost 10 bases, the J end lost 2 bases, and 12 bases lay between the germline ends. CDR3 residues: CASQGGRNQPQHF. CDR3 DNA sequence: TGTGCCAGCCAGGGTGGGCGCAATCAGCCCCAGCATTTT.

V and J are TRBV10-3 and TRBJ1-5; possibly TRBD1 for D (5 bases). The germline CDR1 and CDR2 sequences are ENHRY and SYGVKD. Trimming stripped 11 bases from V and 4 bases from J, with 18 bases between. This CDR3 is built from 14 residues. The CDR3 reads CAGGTGGPNQPQHF. The CDR3 nucleotides read TGTGCCGGAGGGACCGGCGGCCCGAATCAGCCCCAGCATTTT.

This rearrangement joins TRBV4-1 to TRBJ1-6; 10 nucleotides align to TRBD1. The J segment lost 7 bases and the V segment lost 4 bases, leaving 10 bases of the junction unmatched. CDR1 and CDR2 (germline): MGHRA, YSYEKL. The CDR3 spans 17 residues. In DNA form, the CDR3 reads TGCGCCAGCAGCCGGTCATCTGGGGACAGGGGAAATTCACCCCTCCACTTT. Amino acid sequence: CASSRSSGDRGNSPLHF.

The count of this clone is one. The rearrangement uses TRBV3-1 (or the pseudogene TRBV3-2) and TRBJ2-3; TRBD2 matches 8 bases. CDR1 and CDR2 (germline): LGHDT, YNNKEL (reference sequence). This CDR3 spans 19 amino acids. V dropped 4 bases and J dropped 6; count of bases not matched to a gene: 21. The CDR3 loop reads CASSPSGAGGPYPQDTQYF. CDR3 nucleotides: TGTGCCAGCAGCCCGTCTGGGGCGGGGGGCCCTTACCCACAGGATACGCAGTATTTT.

The chain couples TRBV9 to TRBJ2-3; 8 bases are shared with TRBD2. The germline V gene has CDR1 SGDLS and CDR2 YYNGEE. Trimming took 0 bases from V and 0 from J; bases not matched to a gene: 6. This CDR3 spans 17 amino acids. The CDR3 nucleotides read TGTGCCAGCAGCGTAGGGGGAGCGGGGGTTAGCACAGATACGCAGTATTTT. Translated, it gives CASSVGGAGVSTDTQYF.

The chain has TRBV7-3 and TRBJ2-2; possible D gene TRBD2, 6 bases. The CDR3 is 16 residues long. V shed 1 base and J shed 6 bases, with 15 bases lying between them. The germline gives CDR1 SGHTA, CDR2 FQGTGA. The CDR3 coding sequence is TGTGCCAGCAGCTTAAACGGAGGGAGCAACGCCGGGGAGCTGTTTTTT. This sequence encodes CASSLNGGSNAGELFF.

The rearrangement joins TRBV3-1 (or the pseudogene TRBV3-2) to TRBJ2-5, with 8 bases lining up with TRBD2. The CDR3 is 16 amino acids. V gave up 2 bases and J gave up 2 bases; unmatched junction bases: 7. The germline CDR1 and CDR2 sequences are LGHDT and YNNKEL (reference sequence). The CDR3 DNA follows: TGTGCCAGCAGCCAATCGGGTAGCGGGATACAAGAGACCCAGTACTTC. It codes for CASSQSGSGIQETQYF.

This clone was counted between two and nine times. V is TRBV4-1 and J is TRBJ2-6, with 7 bases lining up with TRBD1. The V and J ends lost 1 base and 0 bases, in that order; junction bases with no gene match: 3. From germline, CDR1 is MGHRA and CDR2 YSYEKL. CDR3 size: 17 residues. The CDR3 spells CASSQGGQISGANVLTF. The CDR3 DNA follows: TGCGCCAGCAGCCAAGGGGGACAGATCTCTGGGGCCAACGTCCTGACTTTC.

The chain couples TRBV28 to TRBJ1-3; the match to TRBD1 covers 8 bases. Losses at the gene ends were 1 base for V and 5 bases for J; bases not matched to a gene: 13. Germline CDR1 MDHEN, CDR2 SYDVKM. The CDR3 is 18 residues long. CDR3 loop: CASSLSLSTTGDRNTIYF. CDR3 DNA: TGTGCCAGCAGTTTATCCCTCAGCACGACAGGGGACAGAAACACCATATATTTT. The whole variable domain, remainder taken from reference TRBV28 and TRBJ1-3, is DVKVTQSSRYLVKRTGEKVFLECVQDMDHENMFWYRQDPGLGLRLIYFSYDVKMKEKGDIPEGYSVSREKKERFSLILESASTNQTSMYLCASSLSLSTTGDRNTIYFGEGSWLTVV.

This sequence joins TRBV30 and TRBJ1-3, with D uncertain. Germline loops: CDR1 GTSNPN, CDR2 SVGIG (reference sequence). The CDR3 spans 15 residues. Trimming cost V 3 bases and J 0 bases, with 12 bases left between them. CDR3 in amino acids: CAWRRPGTSGNTIYF. CDR3 coding DNA: TGTGCCTGGAGAAGACCGGGAACCTCTGGAAACACCATATATTTT.

The chain combines TRBV7-3 with TRBJ2-3; the match to TRBD2 covers 13 bases. With V trimmed by 3 bases and J by 0 bases, 12 bases remained unmatched. CDR1 and CDR2 (germline): SGHTA, FQGTGA. The CDR3 runs 20 residues. CDR3 amino acids: CASSLSPGLAGKGSTDTQYF. CDR3 in DNA: TGTGCCAGCAGCTTGAGTCCGGGACTAGCGGGGAAAGGGAGCACAGATACGCAGTATTTT.

This sequence joins TRBV30 and TRBJ2-2; possible D gene TRBD1, 5 bases. Trimming shortened V by 8 bases and J by 3 bases, and 13 bases separated the two germline ends. Per the germline V gene, CDR1 is GTSNPN and CDR2 is SVGIG (reference sequence). This CDR3 region has 13 residues. The CDR3 is CARGQVYTGELFF. CDR3 nucleotide sequence: TGTGCCCGAGGACAAGTCTACACCGGGGAGCTGTTTTTT.

The V and J genes are TRBV6-6 and TRBJ1-1; D is undetermined. The V end lost 5 bases, the J end lost 0 bases, and 7 bases lay between the germline ends. CDR3 length: 13 amino acids. Germline V lookup: CDR1 MNHNY, CDR2 SVGAGI (reference sequence). Here the CDR3 DNA reads TGTGCCAGCAGTCCGTCCCTGAACACTGAAGCTTTCTTT. Amino acids: CASSPSLNTEAFF.

The genes are TRBV2 and TRBJ2-7, with TRBD1 matching 8 bases. The junction had 6 bases not matched to a gene; V was cut back by 5 bases and J by 3 bases. Germline-derived CDR1 and CDR2 are SNHLY and FYNNEI. There are 14 residues in the CDR3. For the CDR3, the DNA is TGTGCCAGCAGTAACGACAGGGGCGGCTACGAGCAGTACTTC. Protein product: CASSNDRGGYEQYF.

The J gene is TRBJ2-1, the V gene TRBV11-3, with 10 bases identical to TRBD2. V shed 2 bases and J 8 bases; nucleotides not matched to a gene: 6. The CDR3 runs to 15 residues. The germline V gene encodes CDR1 SGHNT and CDR2 YENEEA. CDR3 bases: TGTGCCAGCAGCTTACGAGCGGGGGGGTTGGATGAGCAGTTCTTC. Encoded protein: CASSLRAGGLDEQFF.

This clone was seen a few times. The J gene is TRBJ1-6, the V gene TRBV4-1; TRBD1 aligns across 9 bases. This CDR3 contains 16 residues. Germline V gene lookup returns CDR1 MGHRA and CDR2 YSYEKL. Unmatched junction bases numbered 7, after V lost 0 bases and J lost 10 bases. CDR3 coding DNA: TGCGCCAGCAGCCAAGACCTCCATACAGGGGGCTCACCCCTCCACTTT. It is translated as CASSQDLHTGGSPLHF.

The chain uses TRBV28 and TRBJ1-2; TRBD1 agrees at 7 bases. This CDR3 spans 13 amino acids. Germline loops: CDR1 MDHEN, CDR2 SYDVKM. The V gene end was trimmed by 6 bases and the J gene end by 8 bases; junction bases not matched to a gene: 9. CDR3 coding DNA: TGTGCCAGCAGGGAAGGGGGCGCGTGGGGCTACACCTTC. This sequence encodes CASREGGAWGYTF.

The rearrangement joins TRBV23-1 to TRBJ1-2; D gene ambiguous. TRBV23-1 belongs to the ORF category, with a function that is uncertain. CDR3 length: 12 amino acids. Trimming removed 4 bases at V and 8 bases at J, with 11 bases between. The CDR3 here is CASSPGRWGYTF. The CDR3 DNA reads as TGCGCCAGCAGTCCAGGAAGATGGGGCTACACCTTC.

The chain links TRBV3-1 (or the pseudogene TRBV3-2) to TRBJ1-1; 7 positions match TRBD1. CDR3 length: 14 residues. The germline V gene encodes CDR1 LGHDT and CDR2 YNNKEL (reference sequence). J was trimmed by 1 base and V by 5 bases; bases with no gene match: 4. For the CDR3, the DNA is TGTGCCAGCAGCTTTCGGACAGGGAACACTGAAGCTTTCTTT. Its protein product is CASSFRTGNTEAFF.

This clone was seen only once. The rearrangement links TRBV7-3 to TRBJ2-1, with D possibly TRBD2 on 7 matching bases. Trimming removed 1 base from V and 6 bases from J, with 16 bases in between. The length of the CDR3 is 16 residues. Germline CDR1 reads SGHTA; CDR2 reads FQGTGA. The CDR3 DNA is TGTGCCAGCAGCTTAATTTCGGGGGGCTCGGGCAATGAGCAGTTCTTC. It is translated as CASSLISGGSGNEQFF.